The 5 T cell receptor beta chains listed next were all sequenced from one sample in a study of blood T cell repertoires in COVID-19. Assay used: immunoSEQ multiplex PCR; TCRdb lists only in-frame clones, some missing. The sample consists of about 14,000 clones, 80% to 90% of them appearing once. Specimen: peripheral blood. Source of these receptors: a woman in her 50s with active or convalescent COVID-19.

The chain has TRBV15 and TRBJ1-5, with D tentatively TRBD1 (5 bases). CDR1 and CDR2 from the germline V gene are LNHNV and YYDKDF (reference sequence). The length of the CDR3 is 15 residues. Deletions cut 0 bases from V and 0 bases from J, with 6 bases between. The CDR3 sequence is CATSRDRGSNQPQHF. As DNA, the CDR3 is TGTGCCACCAGCAGAGATAGGGGTAGCAATCAGCCCCAGCATTTT.

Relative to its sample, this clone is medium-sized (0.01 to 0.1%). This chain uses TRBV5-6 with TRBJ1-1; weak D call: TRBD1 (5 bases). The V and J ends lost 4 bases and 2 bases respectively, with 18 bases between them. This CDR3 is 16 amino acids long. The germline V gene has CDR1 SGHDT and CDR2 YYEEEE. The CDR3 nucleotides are TGTGCCAGCAGCCAAGACGGTTGGAGGGGCAACACTGAAGCTTTCTTT. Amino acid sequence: CASSQDGWRGNTEAFF.

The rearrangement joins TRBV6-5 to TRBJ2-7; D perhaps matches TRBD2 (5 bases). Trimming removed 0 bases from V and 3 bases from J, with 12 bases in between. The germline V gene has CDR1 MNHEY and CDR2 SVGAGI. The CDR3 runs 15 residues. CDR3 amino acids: CASSYSQDSFYEQYF. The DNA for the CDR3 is TGTGCCAGCAGTTACTCTCAGGACTCATTCTACGAGCAGTACTTC.

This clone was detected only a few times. CDR3 coding DNA: TGTGCCAGCAGTTACTCTGCGGGGTCAGGAAACACCATATATTTT. It translates to CASSYSAGSGNTIYF. The gene calls are TRBV6-5 and TRBJ1-3, with D unclear. Trimming stripped 0 bases from V and 4 bases from J, with 10 bases between. Looked up from germline, CDR1 is MNHEY and CDR2 is SVGAGI. The CDR3 loop spans 15 amino acids.

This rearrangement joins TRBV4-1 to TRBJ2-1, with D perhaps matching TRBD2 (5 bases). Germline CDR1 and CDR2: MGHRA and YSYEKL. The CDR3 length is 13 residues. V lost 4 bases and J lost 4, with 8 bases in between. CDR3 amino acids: CASSLGLYNEQFF. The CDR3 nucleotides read TGCGCCAGCAGCCTCGGACTGTACAATGAGCAGTTCTTC.